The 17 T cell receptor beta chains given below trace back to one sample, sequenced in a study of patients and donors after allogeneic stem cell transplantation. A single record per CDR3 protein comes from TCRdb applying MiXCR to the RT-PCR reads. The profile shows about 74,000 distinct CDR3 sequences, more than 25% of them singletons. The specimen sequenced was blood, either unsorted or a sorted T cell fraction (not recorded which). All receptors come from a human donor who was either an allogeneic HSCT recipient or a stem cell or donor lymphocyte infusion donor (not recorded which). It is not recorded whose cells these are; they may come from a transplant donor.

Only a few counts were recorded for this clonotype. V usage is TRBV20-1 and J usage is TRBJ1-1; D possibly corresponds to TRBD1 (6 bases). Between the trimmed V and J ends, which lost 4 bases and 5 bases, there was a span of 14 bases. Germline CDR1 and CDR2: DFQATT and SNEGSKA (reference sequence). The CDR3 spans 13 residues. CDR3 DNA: TGCAGTGCTACTCGGGGGGCAGGTACTGAAGCTTTCTTT. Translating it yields CSATRGAGTEAFF.

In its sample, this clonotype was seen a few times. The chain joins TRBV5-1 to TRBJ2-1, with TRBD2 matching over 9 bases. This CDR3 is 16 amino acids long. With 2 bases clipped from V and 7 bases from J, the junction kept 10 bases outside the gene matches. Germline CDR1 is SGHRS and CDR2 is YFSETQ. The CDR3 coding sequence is TGCGCCAGCAGCTTACTTAGCGGGGGACCCGAGAATGAGCAGTTCTTC. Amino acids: CASSLLSGGPENEQFF.

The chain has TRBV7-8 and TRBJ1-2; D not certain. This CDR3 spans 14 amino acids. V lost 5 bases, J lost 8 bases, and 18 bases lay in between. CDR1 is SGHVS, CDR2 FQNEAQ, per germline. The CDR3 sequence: CASSRFWARVGYTF. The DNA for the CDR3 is TGTGCCAGCAGCCGATTTTGGGCCCGTGTGGGCTACACCTTC. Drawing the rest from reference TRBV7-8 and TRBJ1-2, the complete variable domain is GAGVSQSPRYKVAKRGQDVALRCDPISGHVSLFWYQQALGQGPEFLTYFQNEAQLDKSGLPSDRFFAERPEGSVSTLKIQRTQQEDSAVYLCASSRFWARVGYTFGSGTRLTVV.

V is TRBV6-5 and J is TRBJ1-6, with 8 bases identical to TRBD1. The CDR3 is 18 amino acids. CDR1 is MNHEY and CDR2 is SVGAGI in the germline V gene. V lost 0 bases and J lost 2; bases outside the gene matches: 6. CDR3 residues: CASSYSRQGNTYNSPLHF. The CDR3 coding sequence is TGTGCCAGCAGTTACTCAAGACAGGGGAACACCTATAATTCACCCCTCCACTTT.

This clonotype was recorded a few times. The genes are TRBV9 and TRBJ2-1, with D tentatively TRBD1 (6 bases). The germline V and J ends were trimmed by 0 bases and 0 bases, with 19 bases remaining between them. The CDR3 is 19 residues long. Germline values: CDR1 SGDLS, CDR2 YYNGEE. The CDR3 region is CASSVAHRASSGSYNEQFF. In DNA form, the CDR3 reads TGTGCCAGCAGCGTAGCTCACAGGGCTAGCTCGGGCTCCTACAATGAGCAGTTCTTC.

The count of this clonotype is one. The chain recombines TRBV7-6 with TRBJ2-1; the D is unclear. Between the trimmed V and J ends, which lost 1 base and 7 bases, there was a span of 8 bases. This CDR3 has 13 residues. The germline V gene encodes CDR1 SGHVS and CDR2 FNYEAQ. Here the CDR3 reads CASSLGRVNEQFF. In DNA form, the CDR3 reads TGTGCCAGCAGCTTAGGTAGGGTGAATGAGCAGTTCTTC. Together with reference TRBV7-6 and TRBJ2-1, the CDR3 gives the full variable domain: GAGVSQSPRYKVTKRGQDVALRCDPISGHVSLYWYRQALGQGPEFLTYFNYEAQQDKSGLPNDRFSAERPEGSISTLTIQRTEQRDSAMYRCASSLGRVNEQFFGPGTRLTVL.

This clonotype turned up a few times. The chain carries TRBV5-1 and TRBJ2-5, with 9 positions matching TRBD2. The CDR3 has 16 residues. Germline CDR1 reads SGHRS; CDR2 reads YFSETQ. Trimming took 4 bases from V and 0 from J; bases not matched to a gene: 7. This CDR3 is CASSTGLASHQETQYF. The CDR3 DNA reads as TGCGCCAGCAGCACAGGACTAGCGTCCCACCAAGAGACCCAGTACTTC.

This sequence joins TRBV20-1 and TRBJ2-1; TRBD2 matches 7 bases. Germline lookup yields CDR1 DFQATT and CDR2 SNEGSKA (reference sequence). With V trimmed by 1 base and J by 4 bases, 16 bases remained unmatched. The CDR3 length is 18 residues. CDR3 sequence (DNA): TGCAGTGCTAGAGCGAGGACTAGTGTAGCGGTTGTATACAATGAGCAGTTCTTC. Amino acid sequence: CSARARTSVAVVYNEQFF.

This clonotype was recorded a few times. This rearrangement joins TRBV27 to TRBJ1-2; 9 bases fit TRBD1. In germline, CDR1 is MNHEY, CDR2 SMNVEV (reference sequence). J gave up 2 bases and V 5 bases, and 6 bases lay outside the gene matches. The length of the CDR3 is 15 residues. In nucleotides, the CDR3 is TGTGCCAGCAGTCCATGGGACAGGGTAAACTATGGCTACACCTTC. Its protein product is CASSPWDRVNYGYTF.

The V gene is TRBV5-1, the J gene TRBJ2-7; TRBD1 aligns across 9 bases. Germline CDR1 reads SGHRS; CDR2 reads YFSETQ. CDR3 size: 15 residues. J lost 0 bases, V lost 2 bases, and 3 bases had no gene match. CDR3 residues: CASSFGTGPSYEQYF. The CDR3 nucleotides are TGCGCCAGCAGCTTCGGGACAGGGCCCTCCTACGAGCAGTACTTC.

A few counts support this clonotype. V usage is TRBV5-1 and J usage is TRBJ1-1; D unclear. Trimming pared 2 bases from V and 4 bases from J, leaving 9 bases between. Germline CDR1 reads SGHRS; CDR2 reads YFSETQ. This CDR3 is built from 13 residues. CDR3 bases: TGCGCCAGCAGCTTTACGGCCATCACTGAAGCTTTCTTT. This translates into CASSFTAITEAFF.

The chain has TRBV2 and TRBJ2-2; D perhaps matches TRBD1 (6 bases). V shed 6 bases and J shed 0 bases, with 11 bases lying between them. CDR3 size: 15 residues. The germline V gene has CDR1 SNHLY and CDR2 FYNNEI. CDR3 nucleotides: TGTGCCAGCAGATGGGGGCGGGCGAACACCGGGGAGCTGTTTTTT. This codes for CASRWGRANTGELFF.

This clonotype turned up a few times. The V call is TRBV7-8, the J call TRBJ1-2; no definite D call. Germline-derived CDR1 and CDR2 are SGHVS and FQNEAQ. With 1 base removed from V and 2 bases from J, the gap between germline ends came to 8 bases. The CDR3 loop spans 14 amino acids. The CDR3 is CASSLEATNYGYTF. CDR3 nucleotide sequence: TGTGCCAGCAGCTTAGAGGCCACAAACTATGGCTACACCTTC.

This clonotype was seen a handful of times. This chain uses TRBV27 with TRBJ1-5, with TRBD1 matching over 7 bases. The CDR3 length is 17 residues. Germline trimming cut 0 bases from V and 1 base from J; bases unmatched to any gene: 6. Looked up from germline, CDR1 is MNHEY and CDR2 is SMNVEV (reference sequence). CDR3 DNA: TGTGCCAGCAGTTTATCACAGGGGATTTGGAGCAATCAGCCCCAGCATTTT. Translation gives CASSLSQGIWSNQPQHF.

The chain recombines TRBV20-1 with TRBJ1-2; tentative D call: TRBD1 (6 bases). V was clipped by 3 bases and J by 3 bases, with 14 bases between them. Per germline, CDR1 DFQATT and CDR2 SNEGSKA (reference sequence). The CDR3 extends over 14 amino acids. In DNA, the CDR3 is TGCAGTGCTAGGGTCTTTCCAGGGGACTATGGCTACACCTTC. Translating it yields CSARVFPGDYGYTF.

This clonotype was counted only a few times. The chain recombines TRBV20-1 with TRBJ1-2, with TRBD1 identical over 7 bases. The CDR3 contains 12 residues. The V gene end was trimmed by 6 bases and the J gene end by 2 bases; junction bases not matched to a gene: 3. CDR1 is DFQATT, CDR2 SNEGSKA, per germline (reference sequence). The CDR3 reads CSAKQGNYGYTF. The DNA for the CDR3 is TGCAGTGCCAAACAGGGGAACTATGGCTACACCTTC.

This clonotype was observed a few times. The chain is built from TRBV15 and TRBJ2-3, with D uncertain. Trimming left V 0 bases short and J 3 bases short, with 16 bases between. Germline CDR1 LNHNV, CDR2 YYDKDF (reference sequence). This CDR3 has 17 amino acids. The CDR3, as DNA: TGTGCCACCAGCAGAGATCCCTCCCTAGGTATTACAGATACGCAGTATTTT. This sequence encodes CATSRDPSLGITDTQYF.